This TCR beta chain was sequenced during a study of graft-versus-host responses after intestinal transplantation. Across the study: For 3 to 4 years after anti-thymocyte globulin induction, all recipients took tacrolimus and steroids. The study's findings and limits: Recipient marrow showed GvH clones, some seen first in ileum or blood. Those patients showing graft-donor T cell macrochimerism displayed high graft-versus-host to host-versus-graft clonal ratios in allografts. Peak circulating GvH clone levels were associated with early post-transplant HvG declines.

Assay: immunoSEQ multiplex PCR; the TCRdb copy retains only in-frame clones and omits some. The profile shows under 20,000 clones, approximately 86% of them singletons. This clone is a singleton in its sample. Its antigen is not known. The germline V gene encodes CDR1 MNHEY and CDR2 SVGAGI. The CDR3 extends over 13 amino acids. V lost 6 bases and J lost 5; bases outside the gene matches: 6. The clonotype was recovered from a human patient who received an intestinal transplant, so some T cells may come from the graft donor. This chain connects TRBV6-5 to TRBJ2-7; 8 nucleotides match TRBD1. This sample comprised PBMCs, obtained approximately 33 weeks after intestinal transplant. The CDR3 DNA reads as TGTGCCAGCAGACGGACAGGGCTGGACGAGCAGTACTTC. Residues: CASRRTGLDEQYF.